This T cell receptor (gamma chain) came from a study of Vδ1+ human thymocytes. Study outcomes and limitations: Thymic TRG and TRD repertoires appeared highly polyclonal, with Gaussian CDR3 length distributions. Unlike peripheral blood Vdelta1+ controls, thymic delta-chain sequences included 20% to 25% Vdelta2 and few Vdelta3. Bulk repertoire data may be misinterpreted because of unexpected Vdelta2 sequences.

The germline gives CDR1 GITISATS, CDR2 ISYDGTV (reference sequence). The CDR3 extends over 14 amino acids. Losses at the gene ends were 1 base for V and 9 bases for J; bases not matched to a gene: 12. Sequences come from RNA converted to cDNA by reverse transcription. CDR3 amplicons came from multiplex PCR with pooled V-gene forward and constant-region reverse primers. TCRdb reprocessed the multiplex PCR reads using CATT. The table shows about 36,000 gamma-chain clones, with 20% to 25% occurring only once. In regard to this clone: Antigen: not known.

The sorted cells were CD3+ Vdelta1+ Vdelta2- thymocytes from alphabeta-depleted thymus. This chain links TRGV9 with TRGJ1 or TRGJ2. The sequencing input was Vdelta1+ gamma-delta thymocytes from the thymus. Subset: FACS-sorted CD3+ TCRalphabeta- TCRVdelta1+ TCRVdelta2- thymocytes. This TCR derives from a girl under three years old who had congenital heart surgery. CDR3 sequence reads: CALWEVQLWSKKLF. In DNA form, the CDR3 reads TGTGCCTTGTGGGAGGTTCAGTTGTGGAGTAAGAAACTCTTT.